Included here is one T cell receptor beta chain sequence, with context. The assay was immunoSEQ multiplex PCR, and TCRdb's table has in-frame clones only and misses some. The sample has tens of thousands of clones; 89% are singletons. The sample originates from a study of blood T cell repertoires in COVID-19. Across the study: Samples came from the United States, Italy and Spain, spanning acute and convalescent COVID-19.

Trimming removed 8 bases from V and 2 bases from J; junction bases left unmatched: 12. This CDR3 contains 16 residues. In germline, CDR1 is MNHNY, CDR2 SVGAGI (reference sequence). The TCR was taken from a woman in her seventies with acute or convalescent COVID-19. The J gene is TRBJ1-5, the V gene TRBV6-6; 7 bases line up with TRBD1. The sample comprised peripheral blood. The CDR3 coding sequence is TGTGCCAGCCGACTCTGGGGACAGAACGGCAATCAGCCCCAGCATTTT. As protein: CASRLWGQNGNQPQHF.